The clone carrying this TCR beta chain has just a few counts. This sample stems from a study of T cell responses to AZD1222 COVID-19 vaccine. The CDR3 totals 11 residues. Germline CDR1 reads MGHDK; CDR2 reads SYGVNS. V was pared by 8 bases and J by 9 bases, with 13 bases between. TCRdb's table, derived via immunoSEQ multiplex PCR, lists solely in-frame clones and lacks some. This table has approximately 140,000 clones, over 75% appearing once. The V gene is TRBV25-1, the J gene TRBJ1-2; D is ambiguous. The source was peripheral blood, collected 28 days after the second AZD1222 dose. This receptor was obtained from an adult who received the AZD1222 COVID-19 vaccine. CDR3 in amino acids: CASDQEGSYTF. DNA for the CDR3: TGTGCCAGCGACCAGGAAGGGAGCTACACCTTC.